Only one count was recorded for the clone carrying this T cell receptor (beta chain). Individuals aged about 18 to 100 years were recruited from 20 to 25 US areas. The CDR3 has 15 residues. Germline loops: CDR1 LNHNV, CDR2 YYDKDF (reference sequence). V was clipped by 2 bases and J by 1 base; unmatched bases: 3. Profiled with immunoSEQ multiplex PCR; TCRdb holds only in-frame clones, not every one. The sample carries approximately 250,000 clones, 85% to 90% recorded once. The entry originates in a study of blood T cell repertoires in COVID-19. Looking at the study overall: The recovered donors of Cohort 3 showed two negative PCRs, clearance, or symptom resolution. PBMCs, B-cell-depleted T cells, or T cells provided the cDNA or gDNA that made up the material.

V usage is TRBV15 and J usage is TRBJ2-5; 8 bases are shared with TRBD1. This sequence originates from a woman aged 55-70 years in a cohort exposed to, infected with or recovered from COVID-19 (not recorded which). The specimen sequenced was PBMCs or T cells enriched from blood (not recorded which). CDR3 sequence: CATSRMGTGQETQYF. The CDR3 DNA reads TGTGCCACCAGCAGAATGGGGACAGGCCAAGAGACCCAGTACTTC.